The rows below give T cell receptor beta chains drawn from one sample of a study of glioma-infiltrating T cells after dendritic cell vaccination. Profiling relied on immunoSEQ multiplex PCR, and the TCRdb table lists in-frame clones only, not all of them. The top ten clones hold approximately 5% of a sample with under 5,000 clones, over 85% of them seen once. The sequencing here drew on blood, taken before dendritic cell vaccination. These receptors were taken from a human donor with glioblastoma. CDR3s include the opening cysteine and the closing phenylalanine or tryptophan. Each record gives: CDR3 protein, CDR3 DNA, D gene, clone size, V gene, J gene. The D gene is left open where the match is weak. Clone size appears in some rows only: once, few, many, or a class for an expanded clone.

CDR3: CASSIDRYSYEQYF
DNA: TGTGCCAGCAGCATAGACAGGTACTCCTACGAGCAGTACTTC
D: .
size: .
V: TRBV6-1
J: TRBJ2-7

CDR3: CAINPGQGQETQYF
DNA: TGTGCCATCAACCCGGGACAGGGTCAGGAGACCCAGTACTTC
D: TRBD1
size: .
V: TRBV10-3
J: TRBJ2-5

CDR3: CAIGDRGSDNEQFF
DNA: TGTGCCATCGGAGACAGGGGGTCGGACAATGAGCAGTTCTTC
D: TRBD1
size: .
V: TRBV10-3
J: TRBJ2-1

CDR3: CASSYAGDTYADTQYF
DNA: TGTGCCAGCAGTTACGCCGGGGACACTTACGCAGATACGCAGTATTTT
D: .
size: .
V: TRBV6-6
J: TRBJ2-3

CDR3: CASTTSTNRPGGRTDTQYF
DNA: TGCGCCAGCACCACCTCCACTAACCGCCCCGGAGGGCGCACAGATACGCAGTATTTT
D: .
size: .
V: TRBV4-1
J: TRBJ2-3

CDR3: CASSPLAGGSYEQYF
DNA: TGTGCCAGCTCACCCCTGGCAGGGGGGTCTTACGAGCAGTACTTC
D: .
size: .
V: TRBV18
J: TRBJ2-7

CDR3: CASSPIGVSGWDTQYF
DNA: TGTGCCAGCAGTCCCATCGGTGTTAGCGGGTGGGATACGCAGTATTTT
D: TRBD2
size: .
V: TRBV27
J: TRBJ2-3

CDR3: CASSFSGGSIYGYTF
DNA: TGTGCCAGCAGTTTTAGTGGCGGATCAATCTATGGCTACACCTTC
D: .
size: .
V: TRBV28
J: TRBJ1-2

CDR3: CASSLSSRTSLYEQFF
DNA: TGTGCCAGCAGCTTGAGCAGTCGGACTAGCTTATATGAGCAGTTCTTC
D: TRBD2
size: .
V: TRBV5-6
J: TRBJ2-1

CDR3: CASSIDSSQPQHF
DNA: TGTGCCAGCAGTATCGACAGTTCCCAGCCCCAGCATTTT
D: .
size: .
V: TRBV6-1
J: TRBJ1-5

CDR3: CASRTAGEKLFF
DNA: TGTGCCAGCAGGACAGCCGGGGAAAAACTGTTTTTT
D: .
size: .
V: TRBV11-2
J: TRBJ1-4

CDR3: CASSVDMGLAASQGTGELFF
DNA: TGTGCCAGCAGCGTAGATATGGGACTAGCGGCCTCTCAAGGAACCGGGGAGCTGTTTTTT
D: TRBD2
size: .
V: TRBV9
J: TRBJ2-2

CDR3: CSVDEQGKQYF
DNA: TGCAGCGTTGACGAACAGGGGAAGCAGTACTTC
D: TRBD1
size: .
V: TRBV29-1
J: TRBJ2-7

CDR3: CASSQDTPGRVRGNTIYF
DNA: TGCGCCAGCAGCCAAGATACCCCAGGGAGGGTGAGGGGAAACACCATATATTTT
D: .
size: .
V: TRBV4-1
J: TRBJ1-3

CDR3: CASSTTGLGQETQYF
DNA: TGCGCCAGCAGCACAACGGGACTAGGGCAAGAGACCCAGTACTTC
D: TRBD2
size: .
V: TRBV5-1
J: TRBJ2-5

CDR3: CASSVSGTGGYTEAFF
DNA: TGTGCCAGCAGCGTATCCGGGACAGGGGGTTACACTGAAGCTTTCTTT
D: TRBD1
size: .
V: TRBV9
J: TRBJ1-1

CDR3: CASSTRPGTTGGELFF
DNA: TGTGCCAGCAGCACACGACCCGGGACTACAGGCGGGGAGCTGTTTTTT
D: TRBD2
size: .
V: TRBV9
J: TRBJ2-2

CDR3: CASSYGLNTEAFF
DNA: TGTGCCAGCAGTTACGGACTAAACACTGAAGCTTTCTTT
D: .
size: few
V: TRBV27
J: TRBJ1-1

CDR3: CAISSSNQPQHF
DNA: TGTGCCATCAGTTCAAGCAATCAGCCCCAGCATTTT
D: .
size: .
V: TRBV10-3
J: TRBJ1-5

CDR3: CASSLTGISGNTGELFF
DNA: TGCGCCAGCAGCTTGACGGGGATAAGCGGAAACACCGGGGAGCTGTTTTTT
D: .
size: .
V: TRBV5-1
J: TRBJ2-2

CDR3: CASRSGLAGRYNEQFF
DNA: TGCGCCAGCAGATCCGGACTAGCGGGCAGATACAATGAGCAGTTCTTC
D: TRBD2
size: .
V: TRBV5-1
J: TRBJ2-1

CDR3: CAWSVFGRGSTDTQYF
DNA: TGTGCCTGGAGTGTGTTTGGGAGAGGTTCCACAGATACGCAGTATTTT
D: .
size: .
V: TRBV30
J: TRBJ2-3

CDR3: CASSQGAGHSYEQYF
DNA: TGTGCCAGCAGTCAGGGGGCAGGCCACTCCTACGAGCAGTACTTC
D: TRBD1
size: .
V: TRBV6-7
J: TRBJ2-7

CDR3: CSAVREGEAFF
DNA: TGCAGTGCTGTTCGGGAGGGTGAAGCTTTCTTT
D: .
size: few
V: TRBV20-1
J: TRBJ1-1

CDR3: CASSDFYHSNQPQHF
DNA: TGTGCCAGCAGTGACTTCTATCATAGCAATCAGCCCCAGCATTTT
D: .
size: .
V: TRBV2
J: TRBJ1-5

CDR3: CASSLTGGRNEQFF
DNA: TGTGCCAGCAGCCTAACGGGGGGGCGCAATGAGCAGTTCTTC
D: TRBD2
size: .
V: TRBV28
J: TRBJ2-1

CDR3: CASSLIFSRLMNTEAFF
DNA: TGTGCCAGCAGTTTAATTTTTTCTAGATTGATGAACACTGAAGCTTTCTTT
D: .
size: .
V: TRBV28
J: TRBJ1-1

CDR3: CASSSSGRIPYEQYF
DNA: TGTGCCAGCAGTTCTAGCGGGAGAATCCCCTACGAGCAGTACTTC
D: TRBD2
size: once
V: TRBV27
J: TRBJ2-7

CDR3: CASIRGGAEETQYF
DNA: TGTGCCAGCATACGAGGAGGCGCGGAAGAGACCCAGTACTTC
D: .
size: .
V: TRBV6-6
J: TRBJ2-5

CDR3: CASSEVWARQGDNQPQHF
DNA: TGTGCCAGCAGTGAAGTATGGGCTCGACAAGGGGACAATCAGCCCCAGCATTTT
D: .
size: .
V: TRBV6-1
J: TRBJ1-5

CDR3: CASSLAGGSGANVLTF
DNA: TGTGCCAGCAGCTTGGCCGGGGGCTCTGGGGCCAACGTCCTGACTTTC
D: .
size: .
V: TRBV5-4
J: TRBJ2-6

CDR3: CASSRGKDTKHEQFF
DNA: TGTGCCAGCAGCCGCGGGAAGGACACCAAACATGAGCAGTTCTTC
D: .
size: .
V: TRBV7-2
J: TRBJ2-1

CDR3: CASRLQGNYGYTF
DNA: TGTGCCAGCAGACTACAGGGAAACTATGGCTACACCTTC
D: .
size: .
V: TRBV27
J: TRBJ1-2

CDR3: CASSQGFVDEQFF
DNA: TGTGCCAGCAGTCAGGGATTCGTGGATGAGCAGTTCTTC
D: .
size: .
V: TRBV6-5
J: TRBJ2-1

CDR3: CASSLPGYEQYF
DNA: TGTGCCAGCAGTCTCCCCGGGTACGAGCAGTACTTC
D: .
size: once
V: TRBV7-6
J: TRBJ2-7

CDR3: CASSQAGMGEQYF
DNA: TGCGCCAGCAGCCAAGCGGGGATGGGCGAGCAGTACTTC
D: TRBD2
size: .
V: TRBV5-1
J: TRBJ2-7

CDR3: CASSFDSYGYTF
DNA: TGTGCCAGCAGCTTCGACAGCTATGGCTACACCTTC
D: .
size: .
V: TRBV5-5
J: TRBJ1-2

CDR3: CASSLWGGEETQYF
DNA: TGTGCCAGCAGTTTATGGGGCGGGGAAGAGACCCAGTACTTC
D: .
size: .
V: TRBV28
J: TRBJ2-5

CDR3: CASIGGQFYNEQFF
DNA: TGTGCCAGCATAGGAGGACAGTTTTACAATGAGCAGTTCTTC
D: .
size: .
V: TRBV28
J: TRBJ2-1

CDR3: CASSLATDTGELFF
DNA: TGTGCCAGCAGCTTAGCCACTGACACCGGGGAGCTGTTTTTT
D: .
size: .
V: TRBV7-9
J: TRBJ2-2

CDR3: CASSQEVLAGNTGELFF
DNA: TGTGCCAGCAGCCAAGAAGTACTAGCGGGGAACACCGGGGAGCTGTTTTTT
D: TRBD2
size: .
V: TRBV4-2
J: TRBJ2-2

CDR3: CASSPSRGTFF
DNA: TGTGCCAGCAGTCCGTCCAGGGGGACTTTCTTT
D: TRBD1
size: .
V: TRBV28
J: TRBJ1-1

CDR3: CASSENLVGYEQYF
DNA: TGTGCCAGCAGTGAAAACCTAGTTGGCTACGAGCAGTACTTC
D: .
size: .
V: TRBV2
J: TRBJ2-7

CDR3: CASSLNRVRYGYTF
DNA: TGTGCCAGCAGTTTGAACAGGGTACGGTATGGCTACACCTTC
D: .
size: .
V: TRBV28
J: TRBJ1-2

CDR3: CASSTGLSTEAFF
DNA: TGTGCCAGTAGTACAGGGTTGAGCACTGAAGCTTTCTTT
D: .
size: .
V: TRBV19
J: TRBJ1-1

CDR3: CASAALSGRASDTQYF
DNA: TGTGCCAGCGCGGCCTTAAGCGGGAGGGCGTCAGATACGCAGTATTTT
D: TRBD2
size: .
V: TRBV27
J: TRBJ2-3

CDR3: CASSSGQANIQYF
DNA: TGTGCCAGTAGTTCCGGACAGGCTAACATTCAGTACTTC
D: TRBD1
size: few
V: TRBV19
J: TRBJ2-4